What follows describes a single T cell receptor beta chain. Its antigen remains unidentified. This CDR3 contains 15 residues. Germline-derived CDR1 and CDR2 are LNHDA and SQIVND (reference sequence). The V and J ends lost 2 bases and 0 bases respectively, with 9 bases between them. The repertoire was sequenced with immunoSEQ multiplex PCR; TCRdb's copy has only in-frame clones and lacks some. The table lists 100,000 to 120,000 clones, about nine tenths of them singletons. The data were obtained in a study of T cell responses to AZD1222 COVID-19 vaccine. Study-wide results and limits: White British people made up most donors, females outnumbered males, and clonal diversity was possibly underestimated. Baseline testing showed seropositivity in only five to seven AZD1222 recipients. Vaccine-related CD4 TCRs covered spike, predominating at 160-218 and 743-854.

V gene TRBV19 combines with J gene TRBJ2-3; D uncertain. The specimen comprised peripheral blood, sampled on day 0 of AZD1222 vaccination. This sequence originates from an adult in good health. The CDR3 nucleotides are TGTGCCAGTAGTATAAGTTCCCTTAGCACAGATACGCAGTATTTT. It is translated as CASSISSLSTDTQYF.